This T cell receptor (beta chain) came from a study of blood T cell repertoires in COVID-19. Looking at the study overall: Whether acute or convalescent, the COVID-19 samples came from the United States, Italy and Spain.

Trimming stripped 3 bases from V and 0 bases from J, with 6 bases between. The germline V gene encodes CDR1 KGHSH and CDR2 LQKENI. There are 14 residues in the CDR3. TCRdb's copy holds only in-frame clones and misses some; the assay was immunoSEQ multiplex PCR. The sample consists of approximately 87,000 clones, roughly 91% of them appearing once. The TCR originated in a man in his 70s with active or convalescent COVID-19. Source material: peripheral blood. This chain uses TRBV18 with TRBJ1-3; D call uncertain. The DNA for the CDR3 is TGTGCCAGCTCACCCGACTCCTCTGGAAACACCATATATTTT. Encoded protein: CASSPDSSGNTIYF.